This T cell receptor (beta chain) was obtained from a study of beta chain features in type 1 diabetes. This clone turned up a few times. As every portion of the isolated RNA was reverse transcribed, the sequencing read expressed TCRB transcripts. Repertoires were generated with immunoSEQ multiplex PCR, while TCRdb's copy carries only in-frame clones and drops some. The table has 150,000 to 190,000 clones, less than 9.5% seen once; the top ten hold less than 0.85%. Germline V gene lookup returns CDR1 GTSNPN and CDR2 SVGIG (reference sequence). The CDR3 length is 16 residues. V shed 6 bases, J shed 3 bases, and the junction held 13 bases outside the gene matches.

The V and J genes are TRBV30 and TRBJ2-2, with 7 nucleotides matching TRBD2. The TCR was taken from a man between 18 and 35 years old in good health. The sequencing input was central memory CD4+ T cells from blood. CDR3 DNA sequence: TGTGCCTGCCCCCTGGGGGGGGTTATCGACACCGGGGAGCTGTTTTTT. Translation: CACPLGGVIDTGELFF.